Shown below are 25 T cell receptor beta chains from a single sample sequenced in a study of T cell changes during pregnancy in multiple sclerosis. Clones were read by immunoSEQ multiplex PCR, and TCRdb kept only the in-frame ones, dropping some. The data hold 35,000 to 55,000 clones, with more than 70% observed a single time. The material sequenced was CD8+ T cells from peripheral blood mononuclear cells, taken after pregnancy. These receptor sequences come from a female donor in good health, enrolled as a control in a pregnancy study.

The genes are TRBV19 and TRBJ2-5; the match to TRBD1 covers 7 bases. The V gene's germline CDR1 is LNHDA and CDR2 SQIVND (reference sequence). The CDR3 is 14 residues long. V gave up 3 bases and J gave up 1 base; unmatched junction bases: 2. CDR3 DNA: TGTGCCAGTAGTATCCGGACAGGCCAAGAGACCCAGTACTTC. Amino acids: CASSIRTGQETQYF. Full variable domain (missing parts from reference TRBV19 and TRBJ2-5): DGGITQSPKYLFRKEGQNVTLSCEQNLNHDAMYWYRQDPGQGLRLIYYSQIVNDFQKGDIAEGYSVSREKKESFPLTVTSAQKNPTAFYLCASSIRTGQETQYFGPGTRLLVL.

The rearrangement uses TRBV7-6 and TRBJ2-1; D possibly corresponds to TRBD2 (5 bases). From germline, CDR1 is SGHVS and CDR2 FNYEAQ. The V end lost 10 bases, the J end lost 3 bases, and 13 bases lay between the germline ends. The CDR3 has 13 residues. The CDR3 here is CATTGVNYNEQFF. The CDR3 coding sequence is TGTGCCACCACCGGGGTAAACTACAATGAGCAGTTCTTC.

This rearrangement joins TRBV7-9 to TRBJ2-1; TRBD1 agrees at 9 bases. The ends lost 1 base at V and 2 bases at J; junction bases unmatched: 3. This CDR3 is built from 16 residues. Germline loops: CDR1 SEHNR, CDR2 FQNEAQ (reference sequence). The CDR3 coding sequence is TGTGCCAGCAGCTTAGAACGGGACAGGGCCTACAATGAGCAGTTCTTC. Protein: CASSLERDRAYNEQFF.

This chain connects TRBV10-1 to TRBJ2-5; D is unclear. The DNA end favors TRBJ2-7, so the J call may be wrong. CDR3 length: 9 residues. Germline CDR1 and CDR2: WNHNN and SYGVQD (reference sequence). CDR3 bases: TGCGCCGGTAGTTACGAGCAGTACTTC. It yields the protein CAGSYEQYF.

The chain has TRBV1 and TRBJ1-2. TRBV1 is an annotated pseudogene. The CDR3 sequence is 13 residues long. This CDR3 reads CTSTQGGAGGYTF. The CDR3 DNA is TGCACCAGCACCCAGGGGGGGGCGGGTGGCTACACCTTC.

The rearrangement links TRBV9 to TRBJ1-3; 7 bases are a match to TRBD1. The CDR3 totals 16 residues. Looked up from germline, CDR1 is SGDLS and CDR2 is YYNGEE. V was pared by 1 base and J by 2 bases, with 6 bases of the junction left unmatched. CDR3 bases: TGTGCCAGCAGCGTATCAGGGGGAGTGACTGGAAACACCATATATTTT. This codes for CASSVSGGVTGNTIYF.

This clone was observed a few times. This rearrangement joins TRBV9 to TRBJ1-2; TRBD1 might be the D (6 bases). Trimming pared 3 bases from V and 6 bases from J, leaving 6 bases between. CDR3 length: 11 amino acids. Germline lookup yields CDR1 SGDLS and CDR2 YYNGEE. CDR3 sequence reads: CASSDRDGYTF. For the CDR3, the DNA is TGTGCCAGCAGCGACAGGGATGGCTACACCTTC.

This sequence joins TRBV10-2 and TRBJ2-7, with unresolved D. CDR1 WSHSY and CDR2 SAAADI come from the germline V gene. The ends were cut back, 3 bases at V and 6 bases at J, with 12 bases in the middle. The CDR3 length is 13 residues. The CDR3 spells CASSEGRLTEQYF. In DNA, the CDR3 is TGCGCCAGCAGTGAAGGCAGGTTAACCGAGCAGTACTTC.

V usage is TRBV7-9 and J usage is TRBJ2-3; D not resolved. The CDR3 has 13 amino acids. In germline, CDR1 is SEHNR, CDR2 FQNEAQ (reference sequence). V was pared by 2 bases and J by 6 bases, with 9 bases between. The CDR3 region has the DNA TGTGCCAGCAGCTTAAAACACGGGGATACGCAGTATTTT. The encoded protein is CASSLKHGDTQYF.

The gene calls are TRBV6-5 and TRBJ2-1, with a weak D call TRBD2 (5 bases). The CDR3 spans 13 residues. With 0 bases removed from V and 9 bases from J, the gap between germline ends came to 9 bases. Germline V CDR1 and CDR2: MNHEY, SVGAGI. CDR3 sequence (DNA): TGTGCCAGCAGTTACTCGTGGGAGATTGAGCAGTTCTTC. Residues: CASSYSWEIEQFF.

The CDR3 loop reads CASSLDILGPGGMNTEAFF. As DNA, the CDR3 is TGCGCCAGCAGCTTGGATATCTTGGGCCCGGGGGGCATGAACACTGAAGCTTTCTTT. This rearrangement joins TRBV5-1 to TRBJ1-1; perhaps TRBD1 as D (6 bases). V lost 0 bases to trimming and J lost 0 bases, with 21 bases between them. CDR3 length: 19 amino acids. Per the germline V gene, CDR1 is SGHRS and CDR2 is YFSETQ.

The chain uses TRBV11-2 and TRBJ2-1; D remains ambiguous. Germline-derived CDR1 and CDR2 are SGHAT and FQNNGV. V was trimmed by 2 bases and J by 6 bases, leaving 20 bases between them. The CDR3 is made up of 17 amino acids. CDR3 sequence: CASSLLSRSTTSNEQFF. CDR3 sequence (DNA): TGTGCCAGCAGCTTATTATCCAGGTCGACAACCTCCAATGAGCAGTTCTTC.

The chain carries TRBV2 and TRBJ2-7; D possibly corresponds to TRBD2 (6 bases). The CDR3 consists of 15 residues. Germline V gene sequence: CDR1 SNHLY, CDR2 FYNNEI. The germline V and J ends were trimmed by 2 bases and 3 bases, with 14 bases remaining between them. CDR3 amino acids: CASSEIGDSYYEQYF. CDR3 bases: TGTGCCAGCAGTGAAATTGGGGACTCATACTACGAGCAGTACTTC.

The gene calls are TRBV4-3 and TRBJ2-1; tentatively, D is TRBD2 (5 bases). The CDR3 runs to 16 residues. V dropped 0 bases and J dropped 2 bases, with 11 bases sitting between them. Germline V gene lookup returns CDR1 LGHNA and CDR2 YSLEER. The CDR3 coding sequence is TGCGCCAGCAGCCAAGAGCTACTAGTCCCCTACAATGAGCAGTTCTTC. Its translation: CASSQELLVPYNEQFF.

The chain carries TRBV11-2 and TRBJ2-5, with 7 bases fitting TRBD2. This CDR3 region has 16 residues. Trimming removed 5 bases from V and 1 base from J; junction bases left unmatched: 10. Germline CDR1 reads SGHAT; CDR2 reads FQNNGV. The CDR3, as DNA: TGTGCCAGCAGCCCCAGACCGGGGGGACTCCAAGAGACCCAGTACTTC. Translated: CASSPRPGGLQETQYF.

The chain's CDR3 is CASSLGSGSPTDTQYF. For the CDR3, the DNA is TGTGCCAGCAGCTTAGGTAGCGGCTCCCCGACAGATACGCAGTATTTT. V gene TRBV7-2 combines with J gene TRBJ2-3; TRBD2 is a possible D gene (6 bases). V lost 1 base, J lost 3 bases, and 14 bases lay in between. This CDR3 is built from 16 residues. Germline CDR1 and CDR2: SGHTA and FQGNSA.

This chain joins TRBV27 and TRBJ2-7, with 7 bases that match TRBD1. This CDR3 contains 13 residues. Germline V CDR1 and CDR2: MNHEY, SMNVEV (reference sequence). Losses at the gene ends were 5 bases for V and 3 bases for J; bases not matched to a gene: 4. The CDR3 nucleotides read TGTGCCAGCAGTCTGGGACAGTACTACGAGCAGTACTTC. Amino acid sequence: CASSLGQYYEQYF.

The chain links TRBV28 to TRBJ2-7; 9 positions match TRBD1. V trimming: 3 bases; J trimming: 1 base; junction bases outside the gene matches: 1. Germline-derived CDR1 and CDR2 are MDHEN and SYDVKM. This CDR3 contains 14 residues. The CDR3 sequence is CASSLGTGSYEQYF. Written as DNA, the CDR3 is TGTGCCAGCAGTTTGGGGACAGGGTCCTACGAGCAGTACTTC.

This chain joins TRBV6-5 and TRBJ2-7, with TRBD1 matching over 8 bases. The germline V gene encodes CDR1 MNHEY and CDR2 SVGAGI. CDR3 size: 13 residues. J was trimmed by 5 bases and V by 8 bases; bases with no gene match: 8. This CDR3 is CASGPSTGDEQYF. The CDR3 DNA sequence: TGTGCCAGCGGACCCTCGACAGGGGACGAGCAGTACTTC.

This clone was counted only a few times. The CDR3 DNA reads as TGTGCCAGCAGCTTAGAACAGGCACATGGCTACACCTTC. The encoded protein is CASSLEQAHGYTF. The chain carries TRBV7-9 and TRBJ1-2; TRBD1 might be the D (5 bases). Trimming left V 1 base short and J 6 bases short, with 9 bases between. The CDR3 sequence is 13 residues long. Germline CDR1 SEHNR, CDR2 FQNEAQ (reference sequence).

This clone appeared a single time. A much larger clone lies one base from this, so it may be a read error. The same CDR3 arises from other DNA sequences in this sample as well. The chain uses TRBV19 and TRBJ1-6; 8 bases are shared with TRBD1. Germline V gene sequence: CDR1 LNHDA, CDR2 SQIVND (reference sequence). The CDR3 has 14 amino acids. V lost 6 bases and J lost 7; bases outside the gene matches: 5. The CDR3 spells CASSDRGGNSPLHF. The CDR3 region has the DNA TGTGCCAGTAGCGACAGGGGAGGAAATTCACCCCTCCACTTT.

This chain joins TRBV12-5 and TRBJ1-1; D gene uncertain. Germline CDR1 and CDR2: LGHNT and FRNRAP. The CDR3 runs to 12 residues. V gave up 4 bases and J gave up 5 bases, with 8 bases separating them. For the CDR3, the DNA is TGTGCTAGTGGTTCGAGGGCAACTGAAGCTTTCTTT. Its protein product is CASGSRATEAFF.

V gene TRBV28 combines with J gene TRBJ1-2; D is unclear. CDR1 MDHEN and CDR2 SYDVKM come from the germline V gene. The CDR3 covers 13 residues. V dropped 9 bases and J dropped 2 bases, with 13 bases sitting between them. CDR3 in amino acids: CASRPPGNYGYTF. The CDR3 DNA reads TGTGCCAGTCGCCCCCCGGGAAACTATGGCTACACCTTC.

This sequence joins TRBV7-3 and TRBJ2-1; 9 bases align to TRBD1. The J segment lost 5 bases and the V segment lost 4 bases, leaving 12 bases of the junction unmatched. Germline V gene sequence: CDR1 SGHTA, CDR2 FQGTGA. This CDR3 contains 17 residues. DNA for the CDR3: TGTGCCAGCAGCTCAGAATACAACGGACAGGGGAACAATGAGCAGTTCTTC. Translated, it gives CASSSEYNGQGNNEQFF.

This clone was observed a single time. The gene calls are TRBV9 and TRBJ2-7; perhaps TRBD1 as D (6 bases). Germline assignment: CDR1 SGDLS and CDR2 YYNGEE. This CDR3 contains 15 residues. V lost 1 base, J lost 0 bases, and 11 bases lay in between. DNA for the CDR3: TGTGCCAGCAGCGTATCAGGGGAAGGCTCCTACGAGCAGTACTTC. Translation: CASSVSGEGSYEQYF.